Presented here are 32 T cell receptor beta chains from one specimen sequenced in a study of OX40 agonist ivuxolimab in advanced cancers. Using immunoSEQ multiplex PCR, the repertoire was profiled, and TCRdb retains in-frame clones only, with some absent. The sample records some 69,000 clones, about 90% being singletons. The input for sequencing was CD4+ or CD8+ T cells sorted from blood, taken in a trial of the OX40 agonist ivuxolimab. These TCRs come from an adult with an advanced solid tumor such as melanoma, head and neck, liver or kidney cancer.

The rearrangement links TRBV7-9 to TRBJ2-1, with no clear D. This CDR3 spans 13 amino acids. The germline V gene encodes CDR1 SEHNR and CDR2 FQNEAQ (reference sequence). The ends were cut back, 1 base at V and 6 bases at J, with 7 bases in the middle. CDR3 sequence: CASSLGGSNEQFF. The CDR3 coding sequence is TGTGCCAGCAGCTTAGGGGGTAGCAATGAGCAGTTCTTC.

The table lists this clone with a count of one. CDR3 nucleotide sequence: TGTGCCAGCAGCATGACAGTTAATAGCAATCAGCCCCAGCATTTT. It is translated as CASSMTVNSNQPQHF. The chain has TRBV5-5 and TRBJ1-5; a weak D match, TRBD1 (5 bases). Per germline, CDR1 SGHKS and CDR2 YYEKEE (reference sequence). The germline V and J ends were trimmed by 4 bases and 0 bases, with 11 bases remaining between them. The CDR3 contains 15 residues.

The V call is TRBV6-1, the J call TRBJ2-7; 10 nucleotides line up with TRBD2. The CDR3 spans 20 residues. Germline trimming cut 0 bases from V and 6 bases from J; bases unmatched to any gene: 20. From germline, CDR1 is MNHNS and CDR2 SASEGT. CDR3 DNA sequence: TGTGCCAGCAGTGAAGCCCCTACAGGGTGGGGGGTCACTAGCGGGACCGAGCAGTACTTC. It translates to CASSEAPTGWGVTSGTEQYF.

The V and J genes are TRBV5-1 and TRBJ1-1, with 10 bases that match TRBD1. V shed 0 bases and J 1 base; nucleotides not matched to a gene: 3. Per germline, CDR1 SGHRS and CDR2 YFSETQ. The CDR3 contains 16 residues. The CDR3 here is CASSLVGTGANTEAFF. Here the CDR3 DNA reads TGCGCCAGCAGCTTGGTGGGGACAGGGGCGAACACTGAAGCTTTCTTT.

The chain is built from TRBV5-6 and TRBJ1-5; D uncertain. CDR3 length: 16 residues. CDR1 and CDR2 from the germline V gene are SGHDT and YYEEEE. V was shortened by 4 bases and J by 1 base, with 15 bases between the two germline ends. Here the CDR3 DNA reads TGTGCCAGCAGCCGCCGGGGATGGCAGAGCAATCAGCCCCAGCATTTT. Its translation: CASSRRGWQSNQPQHF.

The J gene is TRBJ1-3, the V gene TRBV6-1; D is unclear. Trimming removed 0 bases at V and 2 bases at J, with 11 bases between. Germline CDR1 and CDR2: MNHNS and SASEGT. There are 16 residues in the CDR3. CDR3 nucleotide sequence: TGTGCCAGCAGTGAAGCGCTTAGGGCGGCTGGAAACACCATATATTTT. Its translation: CASSEALRAAGNTIYF.

On this clone itself: The junction does not match germline at one end; this may be a read error. The chain is built from TRBV6-4 and TRBJ2-1; 8 nucleotides align to TRBD2. Looked up from germline, CDR1 is MRHNA and CDR2 is SNTAGT. CDR3 length equals 14 residues. The CDR3 reads CATSRVAGWNEQFF. In DNA, the CDR3 is TGTGCCACCAGTAGGGTAGCGGGGTGGAATGAGCAGTTCTTC.

The V gene is TRBV11-2, the J gene TRBJ2-1; 7 bases are a match to TRBD1. CDR3 length equals 13 residues. In germline, CDR1 is SGHAT, CDR2 FQNNGV. The J segment lost 5 bases and the V segment lost 6 bases, leaving 4 bases of the junction unmatched. CDR3: CASSGDRHNEQFF. The DNA for the CDR3 is TGTGCCAGCAGTGGGGACAGACACAATGAGCAGTTCTTC.

The gene calls are TRBV9 and TRBJ1-6; a possible D gene is TRBD1 (5 bases). This CDR3 comprises 14 residues. Deletions cut 0 bases from V and 8 bases from J, with 9 bases between. Germline CDR1 and CDR2: SGDLS and YYNGEE. CDR3 region: CASSVAGGYSPLHF. The CDR3, as DNA: TGTGCCAGCAGCGTAGCTGGGGGTTATTCACCCCTCCACTTT.

The rearrangement uses TRBV9 and TRBJ1-2, with D uncertain. V gave up 4 bases and J gave up 3 bases, with 7 bases separating them. The CDR3 sequence is 12 residues long. Germline CDR1 is SGDLS and CDR2 is YYNGEE. CDR3 DNA sequence: TGTGCCAGCAGCCCTTATTACTATGGCTACACCTTC. It is translated as CASSPYYYGYTF.

This clone came up once. This chain connects TRBV2 to TRBJ1-5, with 7 positions matching TRBD1. The CDR3 runs to 15 residues. The ends lost 4 bases at V and 6 bases at J; junction bases unmatched: 9. CDR1 SNHLY and CDR2 FYNNEI come from the germline V gene. CDR3 sequence reads: CASSVVTGPVQPQHF. The CDR3 bases are TGTGCCAGCAGTGTTGTGACAGGGCCTGTTCAGCCCCAGCATTTT.

V is TRBV7-3 and J is TRBJ2-2; D is perhaps TRBD2 (5 bases). Looked up from germline, CDR1 is SGHTA and CDR2 is FQGTGA. CDR3 length: 13 residues. The V gene lost 6 bases and the J gene lost 2 bases, with 7 bases spanning the gap. In nucleotides, the CDR3 is TGTGCCAGCAGAGCGGACAACACCGGGGAGCTGTTTTTT. It specifies CASRADNTGELFF.

This chain connects TRBV13 to TRBJ2-2; 9 bases are shared with TRBD2. Trimming cost V 5 bases and J 4 bases; bases outside gene matches: 8. The germline CDR1 and CDR2 sequences are PRHDT and FYEKMQ (reference sequence). This CDR3 is 16 amino acids long. The CDR3 region has the DNA TGTGCCAGCAGCACCCGACTAGCGGCCGGCACCGGGGAGCTGTTTTTT. The encoded protein is CASSTRLAAGTGELFF.

This rearrangement joins TRBV5-5 to TRBJ2-7; TRBD1 matches 9 bases. Germline assignment: CDR1 SGHKS and CDR2 YYEKEE (reference sequence). With V trimmed by 3 bases and J by 5 bases, 9 bases remained unmatched. The CDR3 spans 15 residues. The CDR3 region is CASSSLGQGTDEQYF. The CDR3 DNA is TGTGCCAGCAGCTCGCTGGGACAGGGTACCGACGAGCAGTACTTC. Variable domain in full (rest from reference TRBV5-5 and TRBJ2-7): DAGVTQSPTHLIKTRGQQVTLRCSPISGHKSVSWYQQVLGQGPQFIFQYYEKEERGRGNFPDRFSARQFPNYSSELNVNALLLGDSALYLCASSSLGQGTDEQYFGPGTRLTVT.

This clone was found a few times. The chain is built from TRBV28 and TRBJ2-7; the match to TRBD2 covers 8 bases. After removal of 3 bases from V and 6 bases from J, the junction contained 7 bases not matched to a gene. This CDR3 spans 14 amino acids. Germline CDR1 reads MDHEN; CDR2 reads SYDVKM. In DNA, the CDR3 is TGTGCCAGCAGTTTGCCCAGCGGGAGACGCGAGCAGTACTTC. It encodes CASSLPSGRREQYF.

This clone has only one observation. The rearrangement links TRBV12-5 to TRBJ2-3; 11 bases line up with TRBD2. The V gene end was trimmed by 9 bases and the J gene end by 5 bases; junction bases not matched to a gene: 4. The CDR3 is 13 residues long. Germline V gene sequence: CDR1 LGHNT, CDR2 FRNRAP. The CDR3 DNA reads as TGTGCTAGCGTAGCGGGAGGGGGAGATACGCAGTATTTT. Translation: CASVAGGGDTQYF.

The J gene is TRBJ1-3, the V gene TRBV7-9; D is ambiguous. CDR1 is SEHNR and CDR2 is FQNEAQ in the germline V gene (reference sequence). The CDR3 consists of 15 residues. The germline V and J ends were trimmed by 1 base and 0 bases, with 7 bases remaining between them. The CDR3 bases are TGTGCCAGCAGCTTAGGCACCGACTCTGGAAACACCATATATTTT. Protein: CASSLGTDSGNTIYF.

The chain links TRBV28 to TRBJ1-2, with a weak D call TRBD1 (5 bases). The V gene's germline CDR1 is MDHEN and CDR2 SYDVKM. V was trimmed by 3 bases and J by 8 bases, leaving 16 bases between them. CDR3 length equals 14 residues. The DNA for the CDR3 is TGTGCCAGCAGTTTTGGACAACTACGGGGAGGCTACACCTTC. Amino acids: CASSFGQLRGGYTF.

V and J are TRBV28 and TRBJ1-4; tentative D call: TRBD1 (6 bases). This CDR3 is 14 amino acids long. The V end lost 6 bases, the J end lost 6 bases, and 14 bases lay between the germline ends. In germline, CDR1 is MDHEN, CDR2 SYDVKM. The CDR3 loop is CASRVGGADEKLFF. CDR3 bases: TGTGCCAGCAGGGTGGGGGGGGCCGATGAAAAACTGTTTTTT.

This clone has only one observation. V gene TRBV2 combines with J gene TRBJ1-1, with unresolved D. The CDR3 length is 12 residues. The germline V gene has CDR1 SNHLY and CDR2 FYNNEI. Trimming took 4 bases from V and 1 from J, leaving 4 bases between them. The CDR3 protein is CASSGENTEAFF. The CDR3 DNA reads TGTGCCAGCAGTGGAGAGAACACTGAAGCTTTCTTT. Looking up the rest from reference TRBV2 and TRBJ1-1 gives the full variable domain: EPEVTQTPSHQVTQMGQEVILRCVPISNHLYFYWYRQILGQKVEFLVSFYNNEISEKSEIFDDQFSVERPDGSNFTLKIRSTKLEDSAMYFCASSGENTEAFFGQGTRLTVV.

The chain employs TRBV6-6 and TRBJ1-2; D ambiguous. The CDR3 runs 12 residues. V was pared by 4 bases and J by 9 bases, with 12 bases between. From germline, CDR1 is MNHNY and CDR2 SVGAGI (reference sequence). CDR3 sequence (DNA): TGTGCCAGCAGTTCCCGAGCGGTGAGCTACACCTTC. Protein: CASSSRAVSYTF.

CDR3 protein: CASSSGGGLETQYF. DNA for the CDR3: TGTGCCAGCAGTTCGGGAGGGGGGCTGGAGACCCAGTACTTC. V usage is TRBV28 and J usage is TRBJ2-5, with TRBD2 identical over 8 bases. The germline V gene encodes CDR1 MDHEN and CDR2 SYDVKM. The length of the CDR3 is 14 residues. The ends lost 4 bases at V and 5 bases at J; junction bases unmatched: 6.

This clone was picked up a small number of times. The V call is TRBV5-1, the J call TRBJ2-3; D is ambiguous. Per the germline V gene, CDR1 is SGHRS and CDR2 is YFSETQ. The V and J ends lost 0 bases and 2 bases respectively, with 4 bases between them. The CDR3 spans 13 residues. CDR3 sequence: CASSLAPTDTQYF. CDR3 coding DNA: TGCGCCAGCAGCTTGGCCCCCACAGATACGCAGTATTTT.

V usage is TRBV27 and J usage is TRBJ1-1; D is ambiguous. Trimming pared 4 bases from V and 5 bases from J, leaving 17 bases between. In germline, CDR1 is MNHEY, CDR2 SMNVEV (reference sequence). This CDR3 is 15 amino acids long. CDR3 sequence: CASSSILPGKTEAFF. The CDR3 DNA sequence: TGTGCCAGCAGTTCGATACTTCCGGGAAAAACTGAAGCTTTCTTT.

This chain links TRBV23-1 with TRBJ2-5, with a possible D match to TRBD1 (6 bases). TRBV23-1 is known as an ORF, though its function is uncertain. V gave up 1 base and J gave up 5 bases, with 14 bases separating them. The CDR3 loop spans 15 amino acids. Here the CDR3 reads CASSQFRGNRETQYF. The CDR3 nucleotides read TGCGCCAGCAGTCAATTCAGGGGAAACCGGGAGACCCAGTACTTC.

The J gene is TRBJ2-2, the V gene TRBV7-9; no clear D. V lost 2 bases and J 3 bases, leaving 10 bases between the germline ends. Germline CDR1 reads SEHNR; CDR2 reads FQNEAQ (reference sequence). The CDR3 totals 15 residues. This CDR3 reads CASSLIGSDTGELFF. DNA of the CDR3: TGTGCCAGCAGCTTAATTGGCTCGGACACCGGGGAGCTGTTTTTT.

This clone was counted only a few times. J is TRBJ1-4 and V is TRBV2; 8 bases fit TRBD1. This CDR3 has 14 residues. J gave up 10 bases and V 7 bases, and 11 bases lay outside the gene matches. Germline lookup yields CDR1 SNHLY and CDR2 FYNNEI. CDR3 protein: CASTLGQAPRKLFF. In nucleotides, the CDR3 is TGTGCCAGCACTCTGGGACAGGCGCCACGAAAACTGTTTTTT. The variable domain in full, completed from reference TRBV2 and TRBJ1-4, reads EPEVTQTPSHQVTQMGQEVILRCVPISNHLYFYWYRQILGQKVEFLVSFYNNEISEKSEIFDDQFSVERPDGSNFTLKIRSTKLEDSAMYFCASTLGQAPRKLFFGSGTQLSVL.

In its sample, this clone was seen once. V and J are TRBV4-1 and TRBJ2-7; 8 nucleotides line up with TRBD2. V lost 4 bases, J lost 4 bases, and 9 bases stayed unmatched. The germline CDR1 and CDR2 sequences are MGHRA and YSYEKL. The CDR3 is 15 amino acids. The CDR3 loop reads CASSPPGLGTYEQYF. In DNA, the CDR3 is TGCGCCAGCAGCCCACCGGGACTAGGGACGTACGAGCAGTACTTC.

This clone was detected once. The V gene is TRBV10-1, the J gene TRBJ2-1, with 7 bases fitting TRBD1. CDR3 length: 14 residues. The V segment lost 5 bases and the J segment 5 bases; nucleotides outside the gene matches: 6. In germline, CDR1 is WNHNN, CDR2 SYGVQD (reference sequence). The CDR3 spells CASSPGTVHNEQFF. The CDR3 region has the DNA TGCGCCAGCAGTCCCGGGACAGTCCACAATGAGCAGTTCTTC.

The rearrangement joins TRBV4-3 to TRBJ2-1; 13 bases map to TRBD2. The CDR3 is made up of 15 amino acids. V was clipped by 1 base and J by 7 bases; unmatched bases: 1. Germline values: CDR1 LGHNA, CDR2 YSLEER. The CDR3 DNA sequence: TGCGCCAGCAGCCAAGGGACTAGCGGGAGTAATGAGCAGTTCTTC. It encodes CASSQGTSGSNEQFF.

This clone occurred once. The chain has TRBV5-1 and TRBJ2-7, with 7 positions matching TRBD2. The germline V gene encodes CDR1 SGHRS and CDR2 YFSETQ. The CDR3 length is 16 residues. Unmatched junction bases numbered 10, after V lost 4 bases and J lost 0 bases. The CDR3 region has the DNA TGCGCCAGCAGCCCTCGGGGTAGCGGGCACTCCTACGAGCAGTACTTC. It yields the protein CASSPRGSGHSYEQYF. The full variable domain, in which reference TRBV5-1 and TRBJ2-7 provide the parts outside the CDR3, is KAGVTQTPRYLIKTRGQQVTLSCSPISGHRSVSWYQQTPGQGLQFLFEYFSETQRNKGNFPGRFSGRQFSNSRSEMNVSTLELGDSALYLCASSPRGSGHSYEQYFGPGTRLTVT.

The CDR3 coding sequence is TGTGCCAGCAGCTTAGGGGACAGGGGCCTCTACAATGAGCAGTTCTTC. It encodes CASSLGDRGLYNEQFF. The chain employs TRBV7-9 and TRBJ2-1; 10 nucleotides match TRBD1. In germline, CDR1 is SEHNR, CDR2 FQNEAQ (reference sequence). The J segment lost 3 bases and the V segment lost 1 base, leaving 3 bases of the junction unmatched. This CDR3 comprises 16 residues. Full variable domain (rest looked up from reference TRBV7-9 and TRBJ2-1): DTGVSQNPRHKITKRGQNVTFRCDPISEHNRLYWYRQTLGQGPEFLTYFQNEAQLEKSRLLSDRFSAERPKGSFSTLEIQRTEQGDSAMYLCASSLGDRGLYNEQFFGPGTRLTVL.